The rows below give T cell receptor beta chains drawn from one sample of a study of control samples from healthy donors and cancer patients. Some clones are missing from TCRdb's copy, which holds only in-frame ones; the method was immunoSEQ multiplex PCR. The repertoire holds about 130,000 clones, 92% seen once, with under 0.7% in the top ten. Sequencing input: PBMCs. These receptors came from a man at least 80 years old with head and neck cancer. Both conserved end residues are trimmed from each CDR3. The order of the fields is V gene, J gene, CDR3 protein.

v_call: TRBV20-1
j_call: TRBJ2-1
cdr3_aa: SASYGQGYNEQF

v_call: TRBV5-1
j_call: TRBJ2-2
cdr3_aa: ASSSGSGGRNTGELF

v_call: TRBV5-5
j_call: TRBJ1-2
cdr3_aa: ASSLAGQGDGYT

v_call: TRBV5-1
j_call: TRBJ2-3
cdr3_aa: ASSPGRPFTDTQY

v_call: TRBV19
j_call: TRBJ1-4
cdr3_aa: ASSIRQGVEKLF

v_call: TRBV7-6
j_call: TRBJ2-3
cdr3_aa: ASSRNGDRTTDTQY

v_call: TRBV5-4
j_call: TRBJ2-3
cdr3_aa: ASSFPASGRPDTQY

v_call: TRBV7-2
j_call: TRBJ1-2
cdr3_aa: ASSLAGPGPYGYT

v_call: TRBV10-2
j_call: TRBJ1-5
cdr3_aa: ASSVDRGNQPQH

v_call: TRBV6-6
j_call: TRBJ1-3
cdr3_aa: ASSLGFPGNTIY

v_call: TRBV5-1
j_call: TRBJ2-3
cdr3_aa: ASSLGLAGEDTQY

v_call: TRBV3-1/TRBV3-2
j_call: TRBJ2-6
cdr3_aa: ASSLRTVTNVLT

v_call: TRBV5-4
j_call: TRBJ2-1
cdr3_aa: ASSPGQGRYYEQF

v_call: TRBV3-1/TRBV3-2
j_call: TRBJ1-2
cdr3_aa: ASSLTGAHDGYT

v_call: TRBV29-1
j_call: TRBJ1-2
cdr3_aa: SAGQGNYGYT

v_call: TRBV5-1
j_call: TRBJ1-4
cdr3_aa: ASSFQGAGEKLF

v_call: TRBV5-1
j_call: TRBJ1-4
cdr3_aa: ASSLDLGTGVGKLF

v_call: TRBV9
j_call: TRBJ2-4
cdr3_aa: ASSPPGADLAKNIQY

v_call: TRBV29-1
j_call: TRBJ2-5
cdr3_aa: SVGTGRETQY

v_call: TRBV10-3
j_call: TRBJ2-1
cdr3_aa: AISDYNEQF

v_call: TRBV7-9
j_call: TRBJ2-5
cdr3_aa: ASSPDRALY

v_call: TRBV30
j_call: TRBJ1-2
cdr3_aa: AWSAGGRGMDGYT